The clone carrying this T cell receptor (beta chain) turned up a few times. Its antigen is unknown. Germline and junction disagree at one end, which may indicate a read error. The data were taken from a study of T cells after yellow fever vaccination. CDR3 length: 13 residues. From germline, CDR1 is SQVTM and CDR2 ANQGSEA. The study's findings and limits: Overlap between CD4 and CD8 compartments was detected for a small share of clonotypes. At around 95% for CD4 and over 80% for CD8, most primary-vaccination clones showed up again after the booster.

TCRdb re-called the 5' RACE reads with MiXCR, one entry per CDR3 protein. The sample lists approximately 550,000 distinct CDR3 sequences, 19% occurring once. This clonotype originated in a man aged 25 to 40 who received the YFV17D yellow fever vaccine. Material: PBMCs, obtained 15 days after the yellow fever booster vaccination. V and J are TRBV29-1 and TRBJ2-7; 11 bases fit TRBD2. For the CDR3, the DNA is TGCAGCGTCCAACTAGCGGGGGCGTACGTGCAGTACTTC. Amino acid sequence: CSVQLAGAYVQYF.